Listed here is a single TCR beta chain. As yet, its antigen is unknown. The CDR3 sequence is 14 residues long. Deletions cut 2 bases from V and 11 bases from J, with 16 bases between. Study conclusions and caveats: Tumor Treg TCRs overlapped most with tumor naive CD4+ cells.

Via MiXCR, TCRdb re-called the 5' RACE reads, giving one row per CDR3 protein. The sample holds just over 60,000 distinct CDR3 sequences, approximately 29% seen once. The material sequenced was tumor-infiltrating naive CD4+ T cells sorted from the breast tumor. The subset: naive CD4+ T cells, CD4+CD45RA+CD25-. The TCR was taken from a female donor with breast cancer. The chain couples TRBV12-3 or TRBV12-4 to TRBJ2-1; D is unresolved. DNA of the CDR3: TGTGCCAGCAGTTTAACCGGGCCTCGGGTGCAGCAGTTCTTC. Protein sequence: CASSLTGPRVQQFF.